A single sample is the source of the 18 T cell receptor beta chains below, sequenced in a study of graft-versus-host responses after intestinal transplantation. Their antigens are not known. Profiled with immunoSEQ multiplex PCR; TCRdb holds only in-frame clones, not every one. The table has about 120,000 clones, about 95% seen once. This sample comprised unstimulated CD8+ T cells sorted from spleen or lymph node cells, obtained before intestinal transplant. These receptor sequences come from a human donor who received an intestinal transplant.

The chain employs TRBV7-9 and TRBJ2-1; D ambiguous. The V end lost 5 bases, the J end lost 2 bases, and 10 bases lay between the germline ends. The CDR3 runs to 14 residues. Germline-derived CDR1 and CDR2 are SEHNR and FQNEAQ (reference sequence). This chain's CDR3 is CASSPKGTYNEQFF. In DNA, the CDR3 is TGTGCCAGCAGCCCAAAAGGGACCTACAATGAGCAGTTCTTC.

The chain uses TRBV4-1 and TRBJ2-3; D call uncertain. CDR1 MGHRA and CDR2 YSYEKL come from the germline V gene. The V end was cut by 0 bases, the J end by 5 bases, with 15 bases between. The length of the CDR3 is 16 residues. CDR3 nucleotide sequence: TGCGCCAGCAGCCAAGATCCCGACCCTCTATTAGATACGCAGTATTTT. Its translation is CASSQDPDPLLDTQYF.

The rearrangement uses TRBV5-1 and TRBJ1-2; maybe TRBD1 (6 bases). Germline loops: CDR1 SGHRS, CDR2 YFSETQ. V lost 3 bases and J lost 2, with 17 bases in between. The CDR3 sequence is 16 residues long. CDR3 sequence reads: CASSWGRAGTNYGYTF. The CDR3 DNA is TGCGCCAGCAGCTGGGGAAGGGCAGGGACAAACTATGGCTACACCTTC.

The chain combines TRBV28 with TRBJ2-5, with D possibly TRBD1 on 6 matching bases. The CDR3 is 17 residues long. Between the trimmed V and J ends, which lost 1 base and 2 bases, there was a span of 17 bases. Germline lookup yields CDR1 MDHEN and CDR2 SYDVKM. The CDR3 DNA reads as TGTGCCAGCAGTTTATTTGGAACAGGGTCGGGTCAAGAGACCCAGTACTTC. It encodes CASSLFGTGSGQETQYF.

This rearrangement joins TRBV7-9 to TRBJ2-7; no reliable D call. This CDR3 comprises 12 residues. Germline V gene lookup returns CDR1 SEHNR and CDR2 FQNEAQ (reference sequence). The V end lost 5 bases, the J end lost 2 bases, and 7 bases lay between the germline ends. CDR3 nucleotides: TGTGCCAGCAGCCCGTGGACCTACGAGCAGTACTTC. Translated: CASSPWTYEQYF.

The rearrangement joins TRBV6-6 to TRBJ2-7; D unresolved. V dropped 0 bases and J dropped 4 bases, with 13 bases sitting between them. The CDR3 extends over 15 amino acids. Germline V lookup: CDR1 MNHNY, CDR2 SVGAGI (reference sequence). In DNA form, the CDR3 reads TGTGCCAGCAGTTACTCGAGTGTATTGACATACGAGCAGTACTTC. Translation gives CASSYSSVLTYEQYF.

V is TRBV6-5 and J is TRBJ2-7; D might be TRBD1 (6 bases). The germline CDR1 and CDR2 sequences are MNHEY and SVGAGI. With 2 bases removed from V and 3 bases from J, the gap between germline ends came to 8 bases. The CDR3 has 13 amino acids. Here the CDR3 reads CASSYVDSYEQYF. The CDR3, as DNA: TGTGCCAGCAGTTACGTGGACAGCTACGAGCAGTACTTC.

This clone showed up just a few times. This chain joins TRBV28 and TRBJ2-7; D gene ambiguous. Trimming took 3 bases from V and 2 from J, leaving 2 bases between them. The CDR3 is 11 amino acids. The germline gives CDR1 MDHEN, CDR2 SYDVKM. CDR3 sequence (DNA): TGTGCCAGCAGTTTGGCCTACGAGCAGTACTTC. This sequence encodes CASSLAYEQYF.

This chain joins TRBV6-5 and TRBJ1-4, with D possibly being TRBD1 (5 bases). Germline V lookup: CDR1 MNHEY, CDR2 SVGAGI. V was trimmed by 0 bases and J by 5 bases, leaving 10 bases between them. The CDR3 consists of 15 residues. The DNA for the CDR3 is TGTGCCAGCAGTTACTCGGGGCAGGAAAATGAAAAACTGTTTTTT. Translating gives CASSYSGQENEKLFF.

As DNA, the CDR3 is TGTGCCAGCAGCTCACCGGCCGATGAGGAGCCCCAGCATTTT. It yields the protein CASSSPADEEPQHF. This chain links TRBV7-9 with TRBJ1-5, with D unclear. V lost 4 bases and J 8 bases, leaving 15 bases between the germline ends. This CDR3 is 14 amino acids long. The germline V gene encodes CDR1 SEHNR and CDR2 FQNEAQ (reference sequence). Full variable domain (rest looked up from reference TRBV7-9 and TRBJ1-5): DTGVSQNPRHKITKRGQNVTFRCDPISEHNRLYWYRQTLGQGPEFLTYFQNEAQLEKSRLLSDRFSAERPKGSFSTLEIQRTEQGDSAMYLCASSSPADEEPQHFGDGTRLSIL.

This chain uses TRBV5-4 with TRBJ2-1; TRBD2 matches 9 bases. With 4 bases clipped from V and 3 bases from J, the junction kept 8 bases outside the gene matches. This CDR3 contains 16 residues. CDR1 SGHNT and CDR2 YYREEE come from the germline V gene (reference sequence). The CDR3 reads CASSGPGLAHYNEQFF. The CDR3, as DNA: TGTGCCAGCAGCGGGCCGGGACTAGCCCACTACAATGAGCAGTTCTTC.

The rearrangement uses TRBV30 and TRBJ2-7; D not certain. Germline CDR1 reads GTSNPN; CDR2 reads SVGIG (reference sequence). This CDR3 contains 14 residues. The V and J ends lost 0 bases and 0 bases respectively, with 9 bases between them. In nucleotides, the CDR3 is TGTGCCTGGAGTGTGGGCCTGAGCTCCTACGAGCAGTACTTC. Its protein is CAWSVGLSSYEQYF.

The V call is TRBV4-1, the J call TRBJ2-1; D is undetermined. Per germline, CDR1 MGHRA and CDR2 YSYEKL. V lost 3 bases and J lost 3, with 9 bases in between. The CDR3 contains 14 residues. The CDR3 DNA sequence: TGCGCCAGCAGCCAGAGTATCCTCTACAATGAGCAGTTCTTC. This sequence encodes CASSQSILYNEQFF.

The gene calls are TRBV9 and TRBJ1-1, with 9 positions matching TRBD1. The CDR3 runs to 14 residues. V trimming: 0 bases; J trimming: 7 bases; junction bases outside the gene matches: 4. CDR1 is SGDLS and CDR2 is YYNGEE in the germline V gene. This CDR3 is CASSVERDRVEAFF. As DNA, the CDR3 is TGTGCCAGCAGCGTAGAGAGGGACAGGGTTGAAGCTTTCTTT.

This chain links TRBV7-7 with TRBJ2-1, with TRBD2 matching 11 bases. This CDR3 is built from 18 residues. J gave up 4 bases and V 5 bases, and 13 bases lay outside the gene matches. Germline V gene sequence: CDR1 SSHAT, CDR2 FNYEAQ (reference sequence). CDR3 loop: CASSQLAGEFGRYNEQFF. The CDR3 DNA is TGTGCCAGCAGCCAACTAGCGGGAGAGTTCGGCAGATACAATGAGCAGTTCTTC.

This chain joins TRBV19 and TRBJ1-3, with D possibly TRBD1 on 5 matching bases. This CDR3 contains 15 residues. The ends were cut back, 3 bases at V and 4 bases at J, with 13 bases in the middle. Looked up from germline, CDR1 is LNHDA and CDR2 is SQIVND (reference sequence). In DNA, the CDR3 is TGTGCCAGTAGTATGTCTCTCCAGGGCGGAAACACCATATATTTT. As protein: CASSMSLQGGNTIYF.

The rearrangement uses TRBV27 and TRBJ2-1, with D perhaps matching TRBD2 (7 bases). CDR3 length equals 12 residues. The germline V gene has CDR1 MNHEY and CDR2 SMNVEV (reference sequence). Trimming took off 3 bases at V and 8 bases at J, with 8 bases between the two ends. The CDR3, as DNA: TGTGCCAGCAGTTTGGGGGGGCATGAGCAGTTCTTC. Translated: CASSLGGHEQFF.

V is TRBV4-1 and J is TRBJ2-2, with 9 bases lining up with TRBD1. Germline CDR1 is MGHRA and CDR2 is YSYEKL. The CDR3 sequence is 16 residues long. With V trimmed by 2 bases and J by 7 bases, 8 bases remained unmatched. Here the CDR3 reads CASSQPRTGEGGELFF. The DNA of the CDR3 is TGCGCCAGCAGCCAACCCCGGACAGGGGAGGGCGGGGAGCTGTTTTTT.